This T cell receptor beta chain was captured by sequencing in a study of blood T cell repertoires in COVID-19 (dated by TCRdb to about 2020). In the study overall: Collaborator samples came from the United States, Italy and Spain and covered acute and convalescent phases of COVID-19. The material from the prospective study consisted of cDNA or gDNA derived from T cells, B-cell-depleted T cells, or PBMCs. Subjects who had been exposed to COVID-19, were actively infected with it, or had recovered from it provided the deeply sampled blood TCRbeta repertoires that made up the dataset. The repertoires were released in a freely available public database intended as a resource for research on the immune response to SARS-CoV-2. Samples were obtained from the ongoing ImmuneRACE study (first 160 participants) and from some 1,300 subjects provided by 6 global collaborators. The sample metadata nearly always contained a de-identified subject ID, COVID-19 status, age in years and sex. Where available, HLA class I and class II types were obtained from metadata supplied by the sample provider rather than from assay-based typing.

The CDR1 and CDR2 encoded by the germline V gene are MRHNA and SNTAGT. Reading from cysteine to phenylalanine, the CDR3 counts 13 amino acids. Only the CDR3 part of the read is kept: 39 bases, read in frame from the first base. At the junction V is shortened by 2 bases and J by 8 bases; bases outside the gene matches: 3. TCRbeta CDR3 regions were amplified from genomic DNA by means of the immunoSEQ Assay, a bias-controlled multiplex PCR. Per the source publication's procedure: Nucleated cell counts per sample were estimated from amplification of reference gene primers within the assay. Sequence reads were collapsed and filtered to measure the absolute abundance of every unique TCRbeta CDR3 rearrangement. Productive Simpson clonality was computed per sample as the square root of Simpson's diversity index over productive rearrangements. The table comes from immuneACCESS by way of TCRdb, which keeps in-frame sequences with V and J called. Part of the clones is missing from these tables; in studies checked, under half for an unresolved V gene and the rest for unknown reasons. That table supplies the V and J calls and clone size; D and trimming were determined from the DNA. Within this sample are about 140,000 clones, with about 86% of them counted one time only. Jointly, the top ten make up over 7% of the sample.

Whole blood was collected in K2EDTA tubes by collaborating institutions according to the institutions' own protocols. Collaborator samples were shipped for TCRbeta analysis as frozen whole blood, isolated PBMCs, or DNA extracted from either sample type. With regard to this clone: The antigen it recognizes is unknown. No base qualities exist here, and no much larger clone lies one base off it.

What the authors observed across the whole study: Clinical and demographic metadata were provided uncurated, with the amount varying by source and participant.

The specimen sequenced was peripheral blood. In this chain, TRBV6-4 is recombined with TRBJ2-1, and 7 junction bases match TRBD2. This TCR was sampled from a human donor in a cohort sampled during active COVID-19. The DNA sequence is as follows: TGTGCCAGCAGTGACGGGGGGAGGGATGAGCAGTTCTTC. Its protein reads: CASSDGGRDEQFF.